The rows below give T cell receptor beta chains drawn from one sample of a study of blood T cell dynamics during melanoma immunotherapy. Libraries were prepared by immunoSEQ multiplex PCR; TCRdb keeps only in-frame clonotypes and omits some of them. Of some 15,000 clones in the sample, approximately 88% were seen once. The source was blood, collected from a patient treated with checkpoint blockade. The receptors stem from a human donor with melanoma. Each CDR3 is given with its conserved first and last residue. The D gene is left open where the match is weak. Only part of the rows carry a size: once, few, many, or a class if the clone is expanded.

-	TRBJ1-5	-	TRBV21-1	TGTGCCAGCAAATCTCGACAGGGGGGCCCGGGTTATCAGCCCCAGCATTTT	CASKSRQGGPGYQPQHF
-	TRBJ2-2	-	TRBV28	TGTGCCAGCATGACGGACCAAACTAACCCGAACACCGGGGAGCTGTTTTTT	CASMTDQTNPNTGELFF
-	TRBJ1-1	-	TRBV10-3	TGTGCCATCAGTGAGAGGGCTACTGAAGCTTTCTTT	CAISERATEAFF
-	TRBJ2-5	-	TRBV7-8	TGTGCCAGCAGCCCAAACCTGGGACCAGGGACCCAGTACTTC	CASSPNLGPGTQYF
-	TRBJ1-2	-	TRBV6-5	TGTGCCAGCACACGGGGTTCCTATGGCTACACCTTC	CASTRGSYGYTF
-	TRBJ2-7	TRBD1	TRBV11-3	TGTGCCAGCAGCTTAGGATCTGGACAGGGCTTAGCCGAGCAGTACTTC	CASSLGSGQGLAEQYF
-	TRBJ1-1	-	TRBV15	TGTGCCACCAGCAGAGATCGTTCGGCTGAAGCTTTCTTT	CATSRDRSAEAFF
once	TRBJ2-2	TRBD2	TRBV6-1	TGTGCCAGCCGGGGGGCTAGCGGGATCGGGGAGCTGTTTTTT	CASRGASGIGELFF
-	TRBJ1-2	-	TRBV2	TGTGCCAGCAGTCCCATTGGACAGTTTGGCTACACCTTC	CASSPIGQFGYTF
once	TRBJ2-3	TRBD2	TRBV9	TGTGCCAGCAGCGTAGGAATAGCGGGGAGGACAGATACGCAGTATTTT	CASSVGIAGRTDTQYF
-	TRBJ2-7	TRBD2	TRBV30	TGTGCCTGGAAACCCTGGGGGAGGGGATACGAGCAGTACTTC	CAWKPWGRGYEQYF
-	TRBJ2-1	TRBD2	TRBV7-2	TGTGCCAGCAGCTCCGCCGGGGGGAGCTCCTACAATGAGCAGTTCTTC	CASSSAGGSSYNEQFF
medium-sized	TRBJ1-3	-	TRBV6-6	TGTGCCAGCAGTCCCCCCGGCTCTGGAAACACCATATATTTT	CASSPPGSGNTIYF
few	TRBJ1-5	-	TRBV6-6	TGTGCCAGCACCAAGACGGGCAATAGCAATCAGCCCCAGCATTTT	CASTKTGNSNQPQHF
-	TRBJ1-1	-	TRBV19	TGTGCCAGTAGTGCACAGGGTGGGACTGAAGCTTTCTTT	CASSAQGGTEAFF
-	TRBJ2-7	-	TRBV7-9	TGTGCCAGCAGCTGGTCCCAGACAGCCTACGAGCAGTACTTC	CASSWSQTAYEQYF
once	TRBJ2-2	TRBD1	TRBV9	TGTGCCAGCAGCGGGAGGACAGGGGGCAACACCGGGGAGCTGTTTTTT	CASSGRTGGNTGELFF
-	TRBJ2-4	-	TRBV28	TGTGCCAGCAGCACGATTGTGGCCAAAAACATTCAGTACTTC	CASSTIVAKNIQYF
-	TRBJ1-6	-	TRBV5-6	TGTGCCAGCAGCTTGAGGCGGACAGACTATAATTCACCCCTCCACTTT	CASSLRRTDYNSPLHF
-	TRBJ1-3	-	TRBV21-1	TGTGCCAGCAGCAAAGCTGGGACAGGGGCTGGAAACACCATATATTTT	CASSKAGTGAGNTIYF
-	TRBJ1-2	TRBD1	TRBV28	TGTGCCAGCAGTTCCAAGACAGGGGCTAACTATGGCTACACCTTC	CASSSKTGANYGYTF
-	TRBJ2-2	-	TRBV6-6	TGTGCCAGCAGTTACATTACGGGGAACACCGGGGAGCTGTTTTTT	CASSYITGNTGELFF
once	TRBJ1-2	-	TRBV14	TGTGCCAGCAGCCAAGAAGTATATGGCTACACCTTC	CASSQEVYGYTF
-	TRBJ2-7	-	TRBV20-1	TGCAGTGCTAGTTCCGGGTACGAGCAGTACTTC	CSASSGYEQYF
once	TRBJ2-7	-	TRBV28	TGTGCCAGCACCACCTCAGGGGCCACCTCCTACGAGCAGTACTTC	CASTTSGATSYEQYF
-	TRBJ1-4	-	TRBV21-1	TGTGCCAGCAGATGGGGGGCAGGGGGCGTCGGGAATGAAAAACTGTTTTTT	CASRWGAGGVGNEKLFF
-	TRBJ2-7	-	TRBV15	TGTGCCACCAGCTCAAGGGACGGAACCTACGAGCAGTACTTC	CATSSRDGTYEQYF
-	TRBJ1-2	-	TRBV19	TGTGCCAGTAGTTGGACTTTGAACTATGGCTACACCTTC	CASSWTLNYGYTF